The entry below describes one T cell receptor (beta chain). Its antigen is unknown. This sample stems from a study of T-cell reconstitution after alpha-beta-depleted transplantation in children. Study-wide findings and caveats: At the one-year point after transplant, T-cell counts and TCRbeta diversity were found to come mostly from T cells that had been newly produced. After transplant, at about two months, alpha-beta T cells were reportedly derived from several hundred expanded graft clones.

Unique molecular identifiers were incorporated during preparation of the TCRbeta library. In TCRdb, the PCR reads were re-called with MiXCR into one record per CDR3 protein. The sample includes about 350,000 distinct CDR3 sequences, around 16% of them seen just once. The germline V gene has CDR1 SGHVS and CDR2 FNYEAQ. The CDR3 covers 16 residues. V lost 1 base, J lost 0 bases, and 7 bases lay in between. The chain recombines TRBV7-6 with TRBJ2-6, with no clear D. This sequence originates from a male patient aged 2-15 years who had a stem cell transplant for acute lymphoblastic leukemia, so the T cells may come from the graft donor. Source: PBMCs, mostly from graft donor cells, taken 360 days after TCRalphabeta/CD19-depleted stem cell transplant. The CDR3 DNA reads TGTGCCAGCAGCTTAGTCGCGAACTCTGGGGCCAACGTCCTGACTTTC. Translation gives CASSLVANSGANVLTF.